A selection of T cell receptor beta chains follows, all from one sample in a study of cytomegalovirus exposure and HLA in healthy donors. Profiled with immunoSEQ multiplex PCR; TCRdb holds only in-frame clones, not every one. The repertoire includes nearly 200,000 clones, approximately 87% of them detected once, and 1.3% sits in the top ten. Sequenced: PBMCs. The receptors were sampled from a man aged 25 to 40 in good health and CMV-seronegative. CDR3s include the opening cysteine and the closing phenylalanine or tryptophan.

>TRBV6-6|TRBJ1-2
CASSYSGTAVWGYTF
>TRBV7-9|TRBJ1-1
CASSSHVNTEAFF
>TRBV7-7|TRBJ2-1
CASSPSGNPAGSEQFF
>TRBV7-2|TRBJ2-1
CASSREGGTGHNEQFF
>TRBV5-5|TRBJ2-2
CASSRTGTSGGALNTGELFF
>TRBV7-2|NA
CASSSGTKGHEQYF
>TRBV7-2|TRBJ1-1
CASSSDRVRTEAFF
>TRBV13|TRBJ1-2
CASSIPGLNYGYTF
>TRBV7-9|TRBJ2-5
CASSSPGLLGETQYF
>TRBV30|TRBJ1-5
CAWSPRVGNQPQHF
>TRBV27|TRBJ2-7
CASSLSPTYEQYF
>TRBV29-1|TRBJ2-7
CSVEGQGDYEQYF
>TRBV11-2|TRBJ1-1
CASSLEDRAYTEAFF
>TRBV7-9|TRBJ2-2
CASSRTSNTGELFF
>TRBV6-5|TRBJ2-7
CASSLGRLSYEQYF
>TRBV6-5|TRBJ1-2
CASKKGVNYGYTF
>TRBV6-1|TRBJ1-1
CASSGTGVAVITEAFF
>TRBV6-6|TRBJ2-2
CASSLGLAGDTGELFF
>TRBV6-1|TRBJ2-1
CASSGPGSTSYNEQFF
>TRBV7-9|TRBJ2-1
CASSPNPGGNNEQFF
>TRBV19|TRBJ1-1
CASSILGSEAFF
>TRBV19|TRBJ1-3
CASSMWVSASSGNTIYF
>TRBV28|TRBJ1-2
CASSLTRGYGYTF
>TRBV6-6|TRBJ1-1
CASSQQGATEAFF
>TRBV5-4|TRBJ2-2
CASSLGLTGAQNTGELFF
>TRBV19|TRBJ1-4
CASSTLTAQSGPNEKLFF
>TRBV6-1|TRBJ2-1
CASSEDTRYNEQFF
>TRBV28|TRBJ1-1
CASSSPSIGSNTEAFF
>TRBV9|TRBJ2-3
CASSRDRAEDTQYF